This T cell receptor (beta chain) was obtained from a study of shared clonotypes between healthy human individuals. Trimming took 7 bases from V and 6 from J, leaving 18 bases between them. The CDR3 totals 15 residues. The germline gives CDR1 SNHLY, CDR2 FYNNEI. Donors were healthy HIV-negative adults without recent acute infections or vaccinations. An assay was performed, and its level was deep. TCRdb's copy holds only in-frame clones and misses some; the assay was immunoSEQ multiplex PCR. The data contain roughly 1 million clones, around 76% of them seen just once; the ten biggest clones take up about 1.4%.

The chain is built from TRBV2 and TRBJ2-2; a weak D match, TRBD2 (6 bases). The receptor was derived from a man younger than 35 in good health. The sequenced sample was memory CD4+ T cells sorted from blood. Subset denoted: CD45RA-negative fraction. Here the CDR3 DNA reads TGTGCCAGCATGGTTTCCAGCGGGTCCTCCGGGGAGCTGTTTTTT. This sequence encodes CASMVSSGSSGELFF.